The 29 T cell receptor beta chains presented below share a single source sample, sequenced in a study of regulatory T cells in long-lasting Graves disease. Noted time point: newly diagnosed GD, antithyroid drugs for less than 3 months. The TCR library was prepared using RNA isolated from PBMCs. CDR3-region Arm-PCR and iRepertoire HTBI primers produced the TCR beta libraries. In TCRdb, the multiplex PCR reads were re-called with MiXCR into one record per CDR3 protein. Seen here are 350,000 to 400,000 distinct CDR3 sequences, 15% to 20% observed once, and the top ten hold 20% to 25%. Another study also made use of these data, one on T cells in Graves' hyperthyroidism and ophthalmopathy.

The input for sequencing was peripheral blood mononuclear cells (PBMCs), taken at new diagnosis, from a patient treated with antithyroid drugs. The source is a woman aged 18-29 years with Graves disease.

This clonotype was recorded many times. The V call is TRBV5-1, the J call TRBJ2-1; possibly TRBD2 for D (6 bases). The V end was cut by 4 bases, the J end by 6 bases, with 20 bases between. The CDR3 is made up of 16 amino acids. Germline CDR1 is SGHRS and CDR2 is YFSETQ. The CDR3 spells CASSITGSPVGNEQFF. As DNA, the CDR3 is TGCGCCAGCAGCATAACCGGGAGCCCCGTGGGCAATGAGCAGTTCTTC.

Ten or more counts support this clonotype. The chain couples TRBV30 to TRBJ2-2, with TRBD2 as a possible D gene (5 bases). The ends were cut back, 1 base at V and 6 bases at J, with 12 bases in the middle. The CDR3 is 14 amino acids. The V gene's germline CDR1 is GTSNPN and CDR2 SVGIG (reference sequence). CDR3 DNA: TGTGCCTGGAGTGGGGGAGCGTCGGCCGGGGAGCTGTTTTTT. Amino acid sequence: CAWSGGASAGELFF.

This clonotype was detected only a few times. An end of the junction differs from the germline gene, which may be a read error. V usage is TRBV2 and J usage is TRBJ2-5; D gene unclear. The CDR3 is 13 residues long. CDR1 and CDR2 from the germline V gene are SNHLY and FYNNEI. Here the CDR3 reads CASSEAGFGVSNF. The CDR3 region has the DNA TGTGCCAGCAGTGAAGCGGGCTTTGGGGTTTCGAACTTC.

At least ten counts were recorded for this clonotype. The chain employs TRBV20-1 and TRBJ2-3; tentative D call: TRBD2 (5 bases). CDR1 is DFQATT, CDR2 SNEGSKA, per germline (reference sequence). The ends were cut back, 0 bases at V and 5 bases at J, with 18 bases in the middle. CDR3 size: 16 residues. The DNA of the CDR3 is TGCAGTGCTAGAGACCCCCGGACTCCCTGGGGAGATACGCAGTATTTT. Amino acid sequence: CSARDPRTPWGDTQYF.

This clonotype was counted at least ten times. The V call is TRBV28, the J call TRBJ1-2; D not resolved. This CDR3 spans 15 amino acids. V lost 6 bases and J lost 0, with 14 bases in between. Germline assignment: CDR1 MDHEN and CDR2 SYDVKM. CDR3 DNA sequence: TGTGCCAGCAGAGTTTTAGGAATCTCTAACTATGGCTACACCTTC. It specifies CASRVLGISNYGYTF.

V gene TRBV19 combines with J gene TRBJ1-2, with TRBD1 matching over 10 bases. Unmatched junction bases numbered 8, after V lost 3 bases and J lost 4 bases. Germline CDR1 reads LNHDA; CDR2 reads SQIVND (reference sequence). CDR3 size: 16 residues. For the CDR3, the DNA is TGTGCCAGTAGTATCCCCCCGACAGGGGGCGGCTATGGCTACACCTTC. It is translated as CASSIPPTGGGYGYTF.

The CDR3 protein is CASSFGLGTRMGYTF. In DNA form, the CDR3 reads TGTGCCAGCAGTTTCGGCTTAGGAACAAGGATGGGCTACACCTTC. The genes are TRBV28 and TRBJ1-2; D remains ambiguous. Germline loops: CDR1 MDHEN, CDR2 SYDVKM. The CDR3 spans 15 residues. V lost 3 bases to trimming and J lost 8 bases, with 19 bases between them.

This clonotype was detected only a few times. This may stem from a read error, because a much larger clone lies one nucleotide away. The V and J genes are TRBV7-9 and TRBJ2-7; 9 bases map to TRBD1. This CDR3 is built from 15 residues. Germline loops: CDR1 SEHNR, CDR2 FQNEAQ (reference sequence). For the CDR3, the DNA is TGTGCCAGCAGCTCGGGACAGGGTTTTGTCTACGGGCAGTACTTC. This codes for CASSSGQGFVYGQYF.

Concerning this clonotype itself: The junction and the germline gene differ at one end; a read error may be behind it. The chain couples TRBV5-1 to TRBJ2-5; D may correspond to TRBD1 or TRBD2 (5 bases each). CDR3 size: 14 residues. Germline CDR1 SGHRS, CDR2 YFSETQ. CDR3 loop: CASSYTGTLGTQYF. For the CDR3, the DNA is TGTGCCAGCAGCTATACCGGGACCCTAGGGACCCAGTACTTC.

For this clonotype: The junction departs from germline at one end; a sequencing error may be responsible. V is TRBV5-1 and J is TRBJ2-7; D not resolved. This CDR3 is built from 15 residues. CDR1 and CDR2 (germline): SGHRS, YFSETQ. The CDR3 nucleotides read TGCGCCAGGAGGTTGGGAAGCGCCGTGTCCTACGAGCGGTACTTC. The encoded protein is CARRLGSAVSYERYF.

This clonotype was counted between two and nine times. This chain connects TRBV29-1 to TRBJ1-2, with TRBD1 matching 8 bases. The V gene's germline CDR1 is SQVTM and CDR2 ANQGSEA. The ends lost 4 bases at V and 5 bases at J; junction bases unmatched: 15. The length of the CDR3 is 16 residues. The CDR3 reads CSVGGLETGEIYGYTF. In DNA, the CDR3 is TGCAGCGTTGGGGGGTTGGAGACAGGGGAAATTTATGGCTACACCTTC.

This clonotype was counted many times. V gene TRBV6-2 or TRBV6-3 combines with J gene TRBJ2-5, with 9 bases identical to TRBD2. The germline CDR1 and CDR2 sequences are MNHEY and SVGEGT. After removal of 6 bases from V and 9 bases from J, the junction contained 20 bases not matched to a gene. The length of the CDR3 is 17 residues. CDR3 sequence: CASRGSSHSGGRGAQYF. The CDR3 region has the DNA TGTGCCAGCAGGGGCTCTTCTCATAGCGGGGGCCGGGGGGCCCAGTACTTC.

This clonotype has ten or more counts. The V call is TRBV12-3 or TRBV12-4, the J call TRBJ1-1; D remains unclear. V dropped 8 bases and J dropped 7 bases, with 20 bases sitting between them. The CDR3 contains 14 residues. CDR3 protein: CASGTLGSGFEAFF. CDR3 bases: TGTGCCAGCGGTACCCTGGGTTCGGGGTTTGAAGCTTTCTTT.

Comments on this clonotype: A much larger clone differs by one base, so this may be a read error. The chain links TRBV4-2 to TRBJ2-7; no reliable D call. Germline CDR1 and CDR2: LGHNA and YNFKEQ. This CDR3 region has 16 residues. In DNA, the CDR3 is TGTGCCAGCAGCCAAGATGTGGGGTCAAGCTCCTACGAGCGGTACTTC. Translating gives CASSQDVGSSSYERYF.

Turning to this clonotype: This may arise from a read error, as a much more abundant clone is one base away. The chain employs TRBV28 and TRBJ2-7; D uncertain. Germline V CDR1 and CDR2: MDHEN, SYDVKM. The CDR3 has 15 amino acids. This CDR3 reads CAGSPVASQRYEQYF. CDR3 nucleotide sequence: TGTGCCGGCAGTCCCGTGGCGAGCCAGAGGTACGAGCAGTACTTC. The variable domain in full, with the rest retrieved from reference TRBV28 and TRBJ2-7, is DVKVTQSSRYLVKRTGEKVFLECVQDMDHENMFWYRQDPGLGLRLIYFSYDVKMKEKGDIPEGYSVSREKKERFSLILESASTNQTSMYLCAGSPVASQRYEQYFGPGTRLTVT.

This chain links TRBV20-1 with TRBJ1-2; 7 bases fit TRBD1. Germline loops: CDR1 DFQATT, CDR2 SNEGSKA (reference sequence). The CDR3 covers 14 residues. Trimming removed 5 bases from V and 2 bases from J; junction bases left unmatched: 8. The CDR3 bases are TGCAGTGCTCCCCCCAGGGGACAGAACTATGGCTACACCTTC. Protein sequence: CSAPPRGQNYGYTF.

CDR3 sequence: CATSGLEGDSYEQYF. The CDR3 region has the DNA TGTGCCACCAGTGGACTTGAGGGGGACTCCTACGAGCAGTACTTC. V is TRBV24-1 and J is TRBJ2-7; the D gene is possibly TRBD1 (6 bases). Between the trimmed V and J ends, which lost 5 bases and 0 bases, there was a span of 13 bases. Per germline, CDR1 KGHDR and CDR2 SFDVKD. This CDR3 spans 15 amino acids.

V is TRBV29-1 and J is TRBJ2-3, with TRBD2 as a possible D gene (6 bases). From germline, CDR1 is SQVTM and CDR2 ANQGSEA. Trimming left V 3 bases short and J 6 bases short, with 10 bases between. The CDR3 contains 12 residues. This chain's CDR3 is CSVEGLTDTQYF. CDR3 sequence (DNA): TGCAGCGTTGAGGGACTGACCGATACGCAGTATTTT.

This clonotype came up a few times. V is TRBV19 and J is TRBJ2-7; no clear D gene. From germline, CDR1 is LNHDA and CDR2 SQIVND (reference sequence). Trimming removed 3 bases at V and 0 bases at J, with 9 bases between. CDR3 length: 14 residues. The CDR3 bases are TGTGCCAGTAGTATTGCCAAGAGCTCCTACGAGCAGTACTTC. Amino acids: CASSIAKSSYEQYF. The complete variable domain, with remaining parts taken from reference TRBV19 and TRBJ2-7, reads DGGITQSPKYLFRKEGQNVTLSCEQNLNHDAMYWYRQDPGQGLRLIYYSQIVNDFQKGDIAEGYSVSREKKESFPLTVTSAQKNPTAFYLCASSIAKSSYEQYFGPGTRLTVT.

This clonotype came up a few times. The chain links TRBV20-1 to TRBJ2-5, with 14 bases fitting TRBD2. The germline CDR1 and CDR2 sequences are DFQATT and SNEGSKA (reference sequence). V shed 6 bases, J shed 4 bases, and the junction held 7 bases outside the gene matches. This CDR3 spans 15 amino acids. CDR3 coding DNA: TGCAGTGCCCGGACTAGCGGGGGGCTTCGAGAGACCCAGTACTTC. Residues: CSARTSGGLRETQYF.

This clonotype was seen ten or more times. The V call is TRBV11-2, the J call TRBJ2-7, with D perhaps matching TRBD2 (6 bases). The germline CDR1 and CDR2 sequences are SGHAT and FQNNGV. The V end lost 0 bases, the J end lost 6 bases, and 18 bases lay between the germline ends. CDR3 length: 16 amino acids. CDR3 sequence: CASSLDRGAGLSEQYF. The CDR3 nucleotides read TGTGCCAGCAGCTTAGATCGGGGAGCGGGTTTGTCCGAGCAGTACTTC. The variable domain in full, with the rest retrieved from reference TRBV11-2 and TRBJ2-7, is EAGVAQSPRYKIIEKRQSVAFWCNPISGHATLYWYQQILGQGPKLLIQFQNNGVVDDSQLPKDRFSAERLKGVDSTLKIQPAKLEDSAVYLCASSLDRGAGLSEQYFGPGTRLTVT.

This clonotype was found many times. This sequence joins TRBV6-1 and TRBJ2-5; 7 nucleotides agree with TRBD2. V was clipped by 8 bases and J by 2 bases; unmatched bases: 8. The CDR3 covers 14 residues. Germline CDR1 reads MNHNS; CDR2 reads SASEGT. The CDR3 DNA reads TGTGCCAGCCGGCGGGGGAGCCCACAAGAGACCCAGTACTTC. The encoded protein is CASRRGSPQETQYF.

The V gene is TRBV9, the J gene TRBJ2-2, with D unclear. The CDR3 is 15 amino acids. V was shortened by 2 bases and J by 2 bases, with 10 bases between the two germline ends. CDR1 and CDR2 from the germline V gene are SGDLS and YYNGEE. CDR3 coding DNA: TGTGCCAGCAGCGTCAGAGCGCCTAACACCGGGGAGCTGTTTTTT. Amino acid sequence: CASSVRAPNTGELFF.

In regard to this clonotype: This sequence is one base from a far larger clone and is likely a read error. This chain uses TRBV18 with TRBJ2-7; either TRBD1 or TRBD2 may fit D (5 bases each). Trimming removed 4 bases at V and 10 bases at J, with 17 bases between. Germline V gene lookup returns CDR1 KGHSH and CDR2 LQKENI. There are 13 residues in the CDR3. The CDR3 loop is CASSLKRGEIQYF. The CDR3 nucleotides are TGTGCCAGCTCACTCAAGCGAGGGGAGATCCAGTACTTC.

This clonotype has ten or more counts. CDR3 DNA: TGTGCCATCAGTGAAGGGGGGAGGCAGTATAGCAATCAGCCCCAGCATTTT. Protein product: CAISEGGRQYSNQPQHF. The chain is built from TRBV10-3 and TRBJ1-5; a possible D gene is TRBD1 (6 bases). Germline V gene lookup returns CDR1 ENHRY and CDR2 SYGVKD. The V end was cut by 3 bases, the J end by 0 bases, with 15 bases between. CDR3 length: 17 residues.

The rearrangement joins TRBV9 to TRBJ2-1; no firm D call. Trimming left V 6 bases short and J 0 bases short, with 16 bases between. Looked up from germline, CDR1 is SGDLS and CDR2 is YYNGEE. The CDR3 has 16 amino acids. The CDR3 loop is CASTPITAHSYNEQFF. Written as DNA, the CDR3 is TGTGCCAGCACCCCGATAACCGCACACTCCTACAATGAGCAGTTCTTC.

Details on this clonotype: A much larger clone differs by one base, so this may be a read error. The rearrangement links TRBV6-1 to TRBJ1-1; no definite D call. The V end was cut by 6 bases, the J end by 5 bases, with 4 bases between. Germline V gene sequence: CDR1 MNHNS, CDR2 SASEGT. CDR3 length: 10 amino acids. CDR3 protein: CASRRTEAFF. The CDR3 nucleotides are TGTGCCAGCAGAAGGACTGAAGCTTTCTTT.

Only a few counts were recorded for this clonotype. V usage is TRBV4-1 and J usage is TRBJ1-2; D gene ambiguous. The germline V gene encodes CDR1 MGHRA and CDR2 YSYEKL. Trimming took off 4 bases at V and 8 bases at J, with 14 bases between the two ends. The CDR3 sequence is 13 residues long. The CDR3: CASSLSLLGGYTF. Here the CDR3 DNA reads TGCGCCAGCAGCCTTTCTTTGCTTGGAGGCTACACCTTC.

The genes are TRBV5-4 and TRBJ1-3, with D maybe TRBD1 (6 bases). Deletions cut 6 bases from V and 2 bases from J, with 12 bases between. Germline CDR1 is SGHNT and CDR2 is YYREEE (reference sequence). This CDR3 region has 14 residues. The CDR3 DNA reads TGTGCCAGCACCAGCCGGACAGCTGGAAACACCATATATTTT. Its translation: CASTSRTAGNTIYF.